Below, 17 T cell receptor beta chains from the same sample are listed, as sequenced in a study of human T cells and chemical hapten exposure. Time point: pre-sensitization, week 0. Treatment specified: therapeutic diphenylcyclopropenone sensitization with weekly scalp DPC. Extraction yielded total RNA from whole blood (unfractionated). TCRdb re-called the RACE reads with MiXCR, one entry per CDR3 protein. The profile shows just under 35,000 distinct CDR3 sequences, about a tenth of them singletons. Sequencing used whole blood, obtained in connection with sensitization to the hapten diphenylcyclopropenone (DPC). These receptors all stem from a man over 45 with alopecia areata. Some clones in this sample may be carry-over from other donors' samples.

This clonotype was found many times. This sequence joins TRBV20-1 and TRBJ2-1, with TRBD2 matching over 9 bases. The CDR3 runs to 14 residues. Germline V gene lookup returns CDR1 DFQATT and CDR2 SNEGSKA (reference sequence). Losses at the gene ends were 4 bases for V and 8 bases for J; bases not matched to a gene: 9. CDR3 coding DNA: TGCAGTGCTACAACCGGGACTAGCATCCATGAGCAGTTCTTC. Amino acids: CSATTGTSIHEQFF.

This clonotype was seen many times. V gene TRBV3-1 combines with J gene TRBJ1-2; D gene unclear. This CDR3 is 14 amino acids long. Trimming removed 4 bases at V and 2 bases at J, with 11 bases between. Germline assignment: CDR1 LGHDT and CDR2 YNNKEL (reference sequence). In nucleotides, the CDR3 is TGTGCCAGCAGCCGCCAAACCCCGAACTATGGCTACACCTTC. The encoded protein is CASSRQTPNYGYTF.

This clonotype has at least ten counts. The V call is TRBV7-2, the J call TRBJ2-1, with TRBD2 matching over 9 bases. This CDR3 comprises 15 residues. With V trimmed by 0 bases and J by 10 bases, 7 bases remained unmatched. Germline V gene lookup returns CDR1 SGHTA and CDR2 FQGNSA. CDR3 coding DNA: TGTGCCAGCAGCTTAGCTGGCGGGAGGGGCCGGGAGCAGTTCTTC. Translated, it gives CASSLAGGRGREQFF.

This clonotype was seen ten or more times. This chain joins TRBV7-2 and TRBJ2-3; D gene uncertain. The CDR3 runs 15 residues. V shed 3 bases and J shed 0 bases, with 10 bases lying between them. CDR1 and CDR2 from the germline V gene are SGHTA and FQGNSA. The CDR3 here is CASSFLFSSTDTQYF. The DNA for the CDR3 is TGTGCCAGCAGCTTTCTCTTTTCTAGCACAGATACGCAGTATTTT.

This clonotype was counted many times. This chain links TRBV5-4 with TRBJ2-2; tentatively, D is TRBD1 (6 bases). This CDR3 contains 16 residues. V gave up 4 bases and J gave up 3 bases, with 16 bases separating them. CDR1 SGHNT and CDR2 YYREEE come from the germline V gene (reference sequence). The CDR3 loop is CASSQNGRGYTGELFF. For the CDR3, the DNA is TGTGCCAGCAGCCAAAACGGCAGGGGCTACACCGGGGAGCTGTTTTTT. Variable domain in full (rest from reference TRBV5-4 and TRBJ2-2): ETGVTQSPTHLIKTRGQQVTLRCSSQSGHNTVSWYQQALGQGPQFIFQYYREEENGRGNFPPRFSGLQFPNYSSELNVNALELDDSALYLCASSQNGRGYTGELFFGEGSRLTVL.

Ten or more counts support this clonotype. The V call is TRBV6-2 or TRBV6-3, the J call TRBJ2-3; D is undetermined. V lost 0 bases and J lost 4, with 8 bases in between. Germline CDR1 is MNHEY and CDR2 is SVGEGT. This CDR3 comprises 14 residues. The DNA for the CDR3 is TGTGCCAGCAGTTACTCGTCTTTGCCAGATACGCAGTATTTT. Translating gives CASSYSSLPDTQYF.

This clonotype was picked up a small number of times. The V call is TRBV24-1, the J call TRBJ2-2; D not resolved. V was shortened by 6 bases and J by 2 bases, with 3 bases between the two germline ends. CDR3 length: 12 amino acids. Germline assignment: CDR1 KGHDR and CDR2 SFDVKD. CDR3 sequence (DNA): TGTGCCACCAGTCTCAACACCGGGGAGCTGTTTTTT. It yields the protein CATSLNTGELFF.

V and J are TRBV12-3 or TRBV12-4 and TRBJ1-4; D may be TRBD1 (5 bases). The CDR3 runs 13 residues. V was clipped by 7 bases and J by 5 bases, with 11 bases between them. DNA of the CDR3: TGTGCCAGCAAAGGGGCAGGGAATGAAAAACTGTTTTTT. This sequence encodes CASKGAGNEKLFF.

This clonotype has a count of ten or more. CDR3 residues: CASSGPGLAGETFYEQYF. The CDR3 DNA sequence: TGTGCCAGCAGTGGGCCGGGACTAGCGGGAGAGACCTTCTACGAGCAGTACTTC. The genes are TRBV6-6 and TRBJ2-7; TRBD2 aligns across 14 bases. The CDR3 covers 18 residues. V lost 5 bases and J lost 3; bases outside the gene matches: 12. Germline CDR1 and CDR2: MNHNY and SVGAGI (reference sequence).

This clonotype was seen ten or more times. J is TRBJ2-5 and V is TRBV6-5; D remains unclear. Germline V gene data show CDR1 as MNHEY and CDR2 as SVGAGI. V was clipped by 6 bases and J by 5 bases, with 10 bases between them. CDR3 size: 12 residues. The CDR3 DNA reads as TGTGCCAGCAGCGCATTAGGGGAGACCCAGTACTTC. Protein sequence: CASSALGETQYF.

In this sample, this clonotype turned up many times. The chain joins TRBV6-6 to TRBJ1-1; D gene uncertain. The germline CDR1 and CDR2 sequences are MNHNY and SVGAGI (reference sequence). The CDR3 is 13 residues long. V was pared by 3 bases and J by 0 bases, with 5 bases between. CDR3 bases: TGTGCCAGCAGTTATTCCGTGAACACTGAAGCTTTCTTT. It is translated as CASSYSVNTEAFF.

The CDR3 region has the DNA TGCAGTGCTAGAGCCCGGCAGGGATTAACTGAAGCTTTCTTT. This translates into CSARARQGLTEAFF. This sequence joins TRBV20-1 and TRBJ1-1, with D possibly TRBD1 on 5 matching bases. Germline values: CDR1 DFQATT, CDR2 SNEGSKA (reference sequence). There are 14 residues in the CDR3. Trimming took off 1 base at V and 5 bases at J, with 14 bases between the two ends.

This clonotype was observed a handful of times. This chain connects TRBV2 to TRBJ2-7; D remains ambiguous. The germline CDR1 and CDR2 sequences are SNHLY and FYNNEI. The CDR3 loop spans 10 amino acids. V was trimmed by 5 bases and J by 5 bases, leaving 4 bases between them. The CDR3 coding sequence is TGTGCCAGCAGTTATAACGAGCAGTACTTC. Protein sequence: CASSYNEQYF.

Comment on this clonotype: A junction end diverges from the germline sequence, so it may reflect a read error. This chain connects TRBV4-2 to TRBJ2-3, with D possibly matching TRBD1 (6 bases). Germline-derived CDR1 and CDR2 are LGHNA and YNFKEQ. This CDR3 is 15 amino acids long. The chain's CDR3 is CVSSQEAGGTDTQYF. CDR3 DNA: TGTGTCAGCAGCCAAGAGGCAGGGGGCACAGATACGCAGTATTTT.

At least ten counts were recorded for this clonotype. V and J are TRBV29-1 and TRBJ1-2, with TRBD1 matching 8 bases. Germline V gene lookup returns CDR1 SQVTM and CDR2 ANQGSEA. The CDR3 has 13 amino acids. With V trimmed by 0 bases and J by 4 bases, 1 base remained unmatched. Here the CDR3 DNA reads TGCAGCGTTGAAGACCAGGGGGCCTATGGCTACACCTTC. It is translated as CSVEDQGAYGYTF. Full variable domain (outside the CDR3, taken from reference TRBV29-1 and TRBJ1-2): SAVISQKPSRDICQRGTSLTIQCQVDSQVTMMFWYRQQPGQSLTLIATANQGSEATYESGFVIDKFPISRPNLTFSTLTVSNMSPEDSSIYLCSVEDQGAYGYTFGSGTRLTVV.

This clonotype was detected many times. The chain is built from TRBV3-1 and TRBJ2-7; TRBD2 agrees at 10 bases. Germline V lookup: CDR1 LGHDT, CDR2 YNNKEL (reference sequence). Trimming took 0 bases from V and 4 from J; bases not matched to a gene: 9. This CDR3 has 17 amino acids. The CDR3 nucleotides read TGTGCCAGCAGCCAAGAAACCCTAGCGGGAGTTGTGTACGAGCAGTACTTC. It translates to CASSQETLAGVVYEQYF.

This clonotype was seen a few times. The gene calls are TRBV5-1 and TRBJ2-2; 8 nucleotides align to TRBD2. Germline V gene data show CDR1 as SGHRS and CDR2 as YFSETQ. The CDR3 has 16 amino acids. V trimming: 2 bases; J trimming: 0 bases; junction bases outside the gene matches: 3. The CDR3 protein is CASSLGGRSNTGELFF. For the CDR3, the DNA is TGCGCCAGCAGCTTAGGCGGGAGGTCGAACACCGGGGAGCTGTTTTTT.